Listed below are T cell receptor beta chains from one sample, sequenced in a study of cytomegalovirus exposure and HLA in healthy donors. TCRdb's table, derived via immunoSEQ multiplex PCR, lists solely in-frame clones and lacks some. The sample shows over 100,000 clones, around 76% of them seen only once. The sequenced material came from PBMCs. The receptors stem from a male donor in good health and CMV-seronegative. CDR3s include the opening cysteine and the closing phenylalanine or tryptophan. Each record gives: V gene, CDR3 length, J gene, CDR3 protein.

>TRBV15|13|TRBJ2-5
CATSSRPGGTQYF
>TRBV5-5|15|TRBJ2-2
CASSLGTGRSGELFF
>TRBV7-8|15|TRBJ1-6
CASSLAFTYNSPLHF
>TRBV7-2|13|TRBJ2-7
CASSSSTGVEQYF
>TRBV2|11|TRBJ1-1
CATRGGTEAFF
>TRBV11-2|14|TRBJ2-1
CASSTQGGGRDQFF
>TRBV9|16|TRBJ2-5
CASSVLAGGPGGPQYF
>TRBV7-2|15|TRBJ1-3
CASSLTGGVGNTIYF
>TRBV7-9|17|TRBJ2-2
CASSSLLTSLDTGELFF
>TRBV21-1|20|TRBJ2-1
CASIQSPLAGGPSSYNEQFF
>TRBV2|15|TRBJ2-3
CASRFYRASTDTQYF
>TRBV28|14|TRBJ1-5
CASTPTGGYQPQHF
>TRBV28|15|TRBJ2-1
CASSLPSGRFGEQFF
>TRBV7-9|17|TRBJ2-7
CASSVIDGQVSSYEQYF
>TRBV18|13|TRBJ2-5
CASSPGTEETQYF
>TRBV9|13|TRBJ2-7
CASSVRRDGEQYF
>TRBV25-1|16|TRBJ2-2
CASSDLTLANTGELFF
>TRBV9|18|TRBJ1-3
CASSVASGAEPSGNTIYF
>TRBV5-5|15|TRBJ1-6
CASSSGTRNNSPLHF
>TRBV6-5|15|TRBJ1-2
CASRAQGGLLYGYTF
>TRBV7-9|13|TRBJ2-5
CASSDRNQETQYF
>TRBV5-4|16|TRBJ2-1
CASSLGGTDNYNEQFF
>TRBV19|14|TRBJ2-7
CASSIGGALHEQYF
>TRBV6-6|15|TRBJ1-3
CASSYSRDWRNTIYF
>TRBV16|12|TRBJ1-1
CASRQGNTEAFF
>TRBV19|17|TRBJ1-1
CASSPRDRAKLGTEAFF
>TRBV19|15|TRBJ2-3
CASSLLAVSTDTQYF
>TRBV28|12|TRBJ2-5
CASSGSPETQYF
>TRBV10-3|13|TRBJ2-5
CAISGQGGETQYF
>TRBV27|14|TRBJ2-7
CASSFSGQTYEQYF
>TRBV7-2|19|TRBJ2-2
CASSLAHKGLAFITGELFF
>TRBV11-2|12|TRBJ1-1
CASSMRFTEAFF
>TRBV7-6|17|TRBJ2-1
CASSLIGADSTYNEQFF
>TRBV28|16|NA
CASSQLAGGKTYEQYF
>TRBV7-2|16|TRBJ2-7
CASSLVTGGGAYEQYF
>TRBV6-1|12|TRBJ2-7
CASSEARWEQYF
>TRBV7-3|15|TRBJ2-2
CASSPTGGNTGELFF
>TRBV5-3|16|TRBJ2-5
CARSTTSGKDQETQYF
>TRBV7-3|15|TRBJ2-3
CASSLTPLEGDTQYF
>TRBV5-1|18|TRBJ1-2
CASSSRALGGKLAYGYTF
>TRBV27|14|TRBJ2-7
CASSTDRGPYEQYF
>TRBV29-1|13|TRBJ2-3
CSLTGGQADTQYF
>TRBV19|14|TRBJ2-7
CASSSRDRVQRQYF
>TRBV21-1|17|TRBJ2-2
CASSKEGAGSWTGELFF
>TRBV27|14|TRBJ1-2
CASSRNREGHGYTF
>TRBV15|18|TRBJ2-1
CATSPYRAGGPPVYEQFF
>TRBV30|19|TRBJ2-1
CAWRPRLGEIAGGYDEQFF
>TRBV14|15|TRBJ1-6
CASSRLQGYNSPLHF
>TRBV5-4|14|TRBJ2-7
CASSPGQGAYEQYF
>TRBV19|16|TRBJ1-2
CASSMGQGITGYGYTF
>TRBV20-1|11|TRBJ2-7
CSAPGPYEQYF
>TRBV5-4|18|TRBJ2-3
CASSRGLAGALGTDTQYF
>TRBV27|17|TRBJ2-7
CASSQNTGTGGKSEQYF
>TRBV5-1|15|TRBJ1-2
CASSLAQGGHYGYTF
>TRBV5-4|15|TRBJ2-7
CASSPTSGSSYEQYF
>TRBV5-1|18|TRBJ1-3
CASSGAAGTGYSGNTIYF
>TRBV27|16|TRBJ1-1
CASSLSQGKGNTEAFF
>TRBV27|16|TRBJ2-1
CASSPSMGAGGNEQFF
>TRBV4-3|14|TRBJ1-2
CASSREQGNYGYTF